This T cell receptor beta chain was sequenced during a study of beta chain features in type 1 diabetes. This CDR3 has 14 amino acids. The V and J ends lost 5 bases and 9 bases, in that order; junction bases with no gene match: 10. Germline loops: CDR1 LNHDA, CDR2 SQIVND (reference sequence). The investigators reverse transcribed all of the isolated RNA, so they sequenced expressed TCRB transcripts. The method was immunoSEQ multiplex PCR; TCRdb's version includes in-frame clones alone and lacks a portion of them. Here the sample spans 300,000 to 350,000 clones, under 8.5% being singletons. The chain carries TRBV19 and TRBJ2-7; 10 nucleotides line up with TRBD1. The sample consisted of central memory CD4+ T cells from blood. The receptor was derived from a woman aged 18-29 years in good health. CDR3 residues: CASSGTGTGERQYF. The CDR3 coding sequence is TGTGCCAGTAGTGGCACGGGGACAGGGGAACGGCAGTACTTC.